The clone carrying this T cell receptor beta chain showed up just a few times. Antigen: not known. The source of the sample is a study of shared clonotypes between healthy human individuals. Study-level results: Incomplete sequencing of sorted subsets was indicated by rarefaction despite large depth. A generally larger estimated richness was seen in naive subsets than in memory subsets.

Germline V gene sequence: CDR1 MGHDK, CDR2 SYGVNS. There are 13 residues in the CDR3. Trimming took 2 bases from V and 3 from J, leaving 7 bases between them. Several immunoSEQ plates held equal portions of the genomic DNA taken from each subset. The repertoire was sequenced with immunoSEQ multiplex PCR; TCRdb's copy has only in-frame clones and lacks some. The table includes about 1.1 million clones, approximately 80% detected once. None of the donors, who were healthy HIV-negative adults, had recently had acute infections or vaccinations. The sample consisted of memory CD4+ T cells from PBMCs. Subset here: CD45RA-negative fraction. The sequence was collected from a young man in good health. Some clones in this sample may be carry-over from other donors' samples. The chain combines TRBV25-1 with TRBJ1-1; no reliable D call. The CDR3 coding sequence is TGTGCCAGCAGTGAAGACGGGTACACTGAAGCTTTCTTT. It translates to CASSEDGYTEAFF.